The rows below give T cell receptor beta chains drawn from one sample of a study of response to subunit inactivated influenza vaccine. MiXCR, run by TCRdb on the RT-PCR reads, gives a single entry per CDR3 protein. This sample has roughly 780,000 distinct CDR3 sequences, with around a sixth found just once. The specimen was PBMCs from blood, collected around 5 days after vaccination. The receptors were gathered from a man aged 50-60 years who received an inactivated influenza vaccine. Each CDR3 is given with its conserved first and last residue. A D gene is named only where the DNA matches it firmly. A clone size is listed for some rows: how often the clone was seen (once, few, many), or a class if it is expanded.

D	V	J	size	DNA	CDR3
TRBD1	TRBV7-3	TRBJ2-1	few	TGTGCCAGCAGCGCCACCTCGGGACAGGGTCAGTTCTTC	CASSATSGQGQFF
TRBD2	TRBV24-1	TRBJ2-1	few	TGTGCCACCAGTGATTTTGGGACTAGCGGGAGAAATGAGCAGTTCTTC	CATSDFGTSGRNEQFF
TRBD1	TRBV6-2/TRBV6-3	TRBJ2-5	.	TGTGCCAGCAGTTACGGGATCAGGACAGGGCAAGAGACCCAGTACTTC	CASSYGIRTGQETQYF
TRBD1	TRBV11-2	TRBJ1-2	many	TGTGCCAGCAGTCCGGACAGGAGCTATGGCTACACCTTC	CASSPDRSYGYTF
TRBD2	TRBV27	TRBJ2-7	.	TGTGCCAGCTACGACCGGACTAGCGGAAACTACGAGCAGTACTTC	CASYDRTSGNYEQYF
.	TRBV10-3	TRBJ2-7	many	TGTGCCATCGTGAATACTTTGGCCGACGAGCAGTACTTC	CAIVNTLADEQYF
.	TRBV15	TRBJ2-5	few	TGTGCCACCAGCAGAGAGGCAGCCCGGGAGACCCAGTACTTC	CATSREAARETQYF
.	TRBV20-1	TRBJ2-7	.	TGCAGTGCCCCAGGGAGCGGAGCGTACGAGCAGTACTTC	CSAPGSGAYEQYF
.	TRBV6-2/TRBV6-3	TRBJ1-5	.	TGTGCCAGCAGGACCGACATTCAGCCCCAGCATTTT	CASRTDIQPQHF
TRBD1	TRBV9	TRBJ2-2	few	TGTGCCAGCAACACAGGGGCCGGGGAGCTGTTTTTT	CASNTGAGELFF
.	TRBV5-1	TRBJ2-2	.	TGCGCCAGCAGCCCCGGGACACGGAACACCGGGGAGCTGTTTTTT	CASSPGTRNTGELFF
TRBD2	TRBV4-3	TRBJ2-3	.	TGCGCCAGCAGCCAAGAGCTAGCGGACAGCACAGATACGCAGTATTTT	CASSQELADSTDTQYF
TRBD1	TRBV5-1	TRBJ2-7	.	TGCGCCAGCAGCTCGACAGGGTCGTTCGAGCAGTACTTC	CASSSTGSFEQYF
.	TRBV7-9	TRBJ1-2	.	TGTGCCAGCAGCGCCACCATCAGCGGACAAGCTTATGGCTACACCTTC	CASSATISGQAYGYTF
.	TRBV11-2	TRBJ2-6	.	TGTGCCAGCAGCCCCAGGTCAGGGGAGGTTTCTGGGGCCAACGTCCTGACTTTC	CASSPRSGEVSGANVLTF
TRBD1	TRBV10-3	TRBJ2-2	few	TGTGCCATCAGGAGACAGGGGAGTACCGGGGAGCTGTTTTTT	CAIRRQGSTGELFF
TRBD1	TRBV7-2	TRBJ1-6	.	TGTGCCAGCAGCTTAGACAGGGGGCTCACACCCCTCCACTTT	CASSLDRGLTPLHF
.	TRBV6-6	TRBJ2-2	few	TGTGCCAGCAGTTCGGCCCCCGGGGAGCTGTTTTTT	CASSSAPGELFF
TRBD1	TRBV29-1	TRBJ2-5	.	TGCAGCGTGAGGGGCCGGGACAGGGGGTGGACGACCCAGTACTTC	CSVRGRDRGWTTQYF
.	TRBV4-2	TRBJ2-7	few	TGTGCCAGCAGCCAAGATCTGGCCAGGGGGCAAGCGGGAGAGCAGTACTTC	CASSQDLARGQAGEQYF
.	TRBV20-1	TRBJ1-2	.	TGCAGTGCTAGAGACCAGGGACCGAGAGCTAACTATGGCTACACCTTC	CSARDQGPRANYGYTF
.	TRBV20-1	TRBJ2-1	few	TGCAGTGCTAGACTCGGGGGTGGTTACAATGAGCAGTTCTTC	CSARLGGGYNEQFF
TRBD1	TRBV9	TRBJ2-2	.	TGTGCCAGCAGCGTAGCGGGACAGGGGAACACCGGGGAGCTGTTTTTT	CASSVAGQGNTGELFF
.	TRBV5-1	TRBJ1-6	few	TGCGCCAGCAGCTGGGAGATTAATTCACCCCTCCACTTT	CASSWEINSPLHF
TRBD2	TRBV27	TRBJ2-7	few	TGTGCCAGCAGTACGACTAGCTCCGAGCAGTACTTC	CASSTTSSEQYF
.	TRBV6-2/TRBV6-3	TRBJ2-1	.	TGTGCCAGCAGCCGATACCCCCTGAATGAGCAGTTCTTC	CASSRYPLNEQFF
TRBD1	TRBV28	TRBJ2-3	.	TGTGCCAGCAGTGACCGGGACAGGTACACAGATACGCAGTATTTT	CASSDRDRYTDTQYF
TRBD2	TRBV5-1	TRBJ2-1	few	TGCGCCAGCAGCATATACCCCGGACTAGCGGAAAACAATGAGCAGTTCTTC	CASSIYPGLAENNEQFF
.	TRBV20-1	TRBJ2-3	many	TGCAGTGCTAAGCGCTCGACGACGCAGTATTTT	CSAKRSTTQYF
TRBD1	TRBV10-3	TRBJ1-2	many	TGTGCCATTACCGGGACAGGGTCGAATGGCTACACCTTC	CAITGTGSNGYTF